The 13 T cell receptor beta chains below all came from one sample that was sequenced in a study of T cells in Graves' hyperthyroidism and ophthalmopathy. RNA transcripts gave rise to amplified TCR beta CDR3 regions. Using the HTBI primer set, a first-round RT-PCR was run on the TCR CDR3. TCRdb recomputed calls from the multiplex PCR reads with MiXCR, one row per CDR3 protein. The sample consists of 93,000 or so distinct CDR3 sequences, roughly 44% of them appearing once. What was sequenced was blood. These receptors were taken from a man aged 40-49 years with Graves' hyperthyroidism.

This chain connects TRBV10-3 to TRBJ2-1, with 13 bases matching TRBD2. Germline V gene sequence: CDR1 ENHRY, CDR2 SYGVKD. The CDR3 has 14 residues. The V and J ends lost 10 bases and 12 bases, in that order; junction bases with no gene match: 12. The CDR3 here is CANRTSGGTMAQFF. CDR3 nucleotide sequence: TGTGCCAACAGGACTAGCGGGGGAACAATGGCGCAGTTCTTC.

This clonotype was seen many times. The V and J genes are TRBV19 and TRBJ2-7, with D tentatively TRBD1 (6 bases). The V gene's germline CDR1 is LNHDA and CDR2 SQIVND (reference sequence). CDR3 size: 13 residues. V was shortened by 10 bases and J by 4 bases, with 17 bases between the two germline ends. The CDR3 region is CATSPGRGYEQYF. CDR3 bases: TGTGCCACCTCTCCGGGCAGGGGATACGAGCAGTACTTC.

This clonotype has a count of ten or more. The rearrangement uses TRBV7-9 and TRBJ2-1; no reliable D call. The CDR3 spans 16 residues. Between the trimmed V and J ends, which lost 0 bases and 7 bases, there was a span of 16 bases. CDR1 is SEHNR and CDR2 is FQNEAQ in the germline V gene (reference sequence). CDR3 coding DNA: TGTGCCAGCAGCTTAGCCGAGCGTTATTCAGGAAATGAGCAGTTCTTC. This sequence encodes CASSLAERYSGNEQFF.

A word on this clonotype: At one end the junction does not follow the germline gene, possibly because of a read error. V usage is TRBV14 and J usage is TRBJ1-2, with D perhaps matching TRBD1 (6 bases). Germline CDR1 reads SGHDN; CDR2 reads FVKESK. CDR3 length: 14 residues. The CDR3 nucleotides are TGCGCCAGCAGTCGATACAGGGAAAGTTCTGGCTACACCTTC. Its protein is CASSRYRESSGYTF.

The gene calls are TRBV7-2 and TRBJ1-5; tentatively, D is TRBD1 (5 bases). The V end was cut by 2 bases, the J end by 11 bases, with 19 bases between. Germline V gene sequence: CDR1 SGHTA, CDR2 FQGNSA. The CDR3 is made up of 15 amino acids. The CDR3 spells CASSLSQGNQETQHF. The CDR3 nucleotides read TGTGCCAGCAGCTTATCGCAGGGAAACCAAGAGACCCAGCATTTT.

This clonotype showed up many times. V is TRBV2 and J is TRBJ2-1; 15 bases are a match to TRBD2. The CDR3 extends over 14 amino acids. Germline loops: CDR1 SNHLY, CDR2 FYNNEI. The V and J ends lost 7 bases and 9 bases, in that order; junction bases with no gene match: 4. CDR3 sequence (DNA): TGTGCCAGCACGGGACTAGCGGGAGGTATTGAGCAGTTCTTC. Translation gives CASTGLAGGIEQFF.

The chain joins TRBV24-1 to TRBJ2-1; D might be TRBD2 (7 bases). The germline V gene has CDR1 KGHDR and CDR2 SFDVKD. The CDR3 extends over 15 amino acids. The germline V and J ends were trimmed by 4 bases and 8 bases, with 17 bases remaining between them. CDR3 region: CATSDPGGGLYEQFF. The CDR3 bases are TGTGCCACCAGTGACCCTGGGGGGGGGCTATATGAGCAGTTCTTC.

The rearrangement uses TRBV7-3 and TRBJ2-3; 7 bases line up with TRBD1. From germline, CDR1 is SGHTA and CDR2 FQGTGA. This CDR3 is built from 13 residues. With 6 bases clipped from V and 8 bases from J, the junction kept 8 bases outside the gene matches. CDR3 sequence reads: CASRATGVGTQYF. CDR3 nucleotide sequence: TGTGCCAGCAGGGCAACAGGGGTAGGTACGCAGTATTTT.

The chain is built from TRBV20-1 and TRBJ2-3; tentatively, D is TRBD2 (6 bases). V was trimmed by 3 bases and J by 2 bases, leaving 18 bases between them. The V gene's germline CDR1 is DFQATT and CDR2 SNEGSKA (reference sequence). The CDR3 sequence is 16 residues long. The chain's CDR3 is CSARGVSGGLTDTQYF. In DNA form, the CDR3 reads TGCAGTGCTAGGGGGGTTAGCGGAGGCCTCACAGATACGCAGTATTTT.

The genes are TRBV7-2 and TRBJ2-7; D is possibly TRBD1 (6 bases). Germline CDR1 SGHTA, CDR2 FQGNSA. V lost 6 bases and J lost 0, with 12 bases in between. This CDR3 contains 14 residues. CDR3 in amino acids: CASSSRRGSYEQYF. The CDR3 bases are TGTGCCAGCAGTTCCCGCAGGGGCTCCTACGAGCAGTACTTC.

The table lists this clonotype with many counts. The gene calls are TRBV5-1 and TRBJ2-7; D could derive from TRBD1 or TRBD2 (5 bases each). The germline V and J ends were trimmed by 0 bases and 4 bases, with 26 bases remaining between them. The CDR3 has 19 amino acids. Per germline, CDR1 SGHRS and CDR2 YFSETQ. CDR3 in amino acids: CASSLAPPSGTPKAYEQYF. The CDR3 DNA follows: TGCGCCAGCAGCTTGGCTCCGCCATCCGGGACGCCAAAGGCATACGAGCAGTACTTC.

This clonotype was found a few times. The chain links TRBV28 to TRBJ2-5; 14 bases fit TRBD2. V was clipped by 5 bases and J by 5 bases; unmatched bases: 7. The length of the CDR3 is 16 residues. CDR1 is MDHEN and CDR2 is SYDVKM in the germline V gene. Here the CDR3 DNA reads TGTGCCAGCAGTACCCAGGGACTAGCGGGAGAGGAGACCCAGTACTTC. As protein: CASSTQGLAGEETQYF.

This clonotype was observed many times. The genes are TRBV20-1 and TRBJ2-1, with a possible D match to TRBD2 (7 bases). Germline loops: CDR1 DFQATT, CDR2 SNEGSKA (reference sequence). Between the trimmed V and J ends, which lost 2 bases and 9 bases, there was a span of 17 bases. This CDR3 has 14 amino acids. CDR3 coding DNA: TGCAGTGCTAGACCTCTGGCGGGGGCGATTGAGCAGTTCTTC. It yields the protein CSARPLAGAIEQFF.